This TCR beta chain originates from a study of blood T cell repertoires in COVID-19 (dated by TCRdb to about 2020). About the investigation overall: Samples from collaborators originated in the United States, Italy and Spain and spanned both the acute and convalescent phases of COVID-19. The repertoires were released in a freely available public database meant as a resource for research on the immune response to SARS-CoV-2. The dataset comprised deeply sampled blood TCRbeta repertoires from subjects exposed to, actively infected with, or recovered from COVID-19. A de-identified subject ID, COVID-19 status, age in years and sex were almost always included in the sample metadata. Samples were obtained from the ongoing ImmuneRACE study (first 160 participants) and from 1,254 subjects provided by 6 global collaborators. The material from the prospective study consisted of cDNA or gDNA derived from T cells, B-cell-depleted T cells, or PBMCs. Where available, HLA class I and class II types were obtained from metadata supplied by the sample provider rather than from assay-based typing. The research as a whole found: How much clinical and demographic metadata was included differed by source and by participant, and the metadata was provided uncurated.

TCRbeta CDR3 regions were amplified from genomic DNA by means of the immunoSEQ Assay, a bias-controlled multiplex PCR. Regarding the original processing steps: Nucleated cell counts per sample were estimated from amplification of reference gene primers within the assay. To quantify the absolute abundance of each unique TCRbeta CDR3 rearrangement, sequence reads were collapsed and filtered. For each sample, productive Simpson clonality was calculated as the square root of Simpson's diversity index across productive rearrangements. TCRdb carries this immuneACCESS record with in-frame sequences only. Its versions omit some clonotypes, under half of them owing to an unresolved V gene in the studies checked, with the rest unexplained. V, J and clone size derive from that table, while D and trimming were established from the DNA sequence. This sample is represented by over 250,000 clones; about 87% of them were singletons. The ten largest clones capture less than 3% of the sample.

Of note for this clone: This clone's antigen is unknown. The input lacks base qualities; no much larger clone sits a single base away.

The CDR1 and CDR2 encoded by the germline V gene are MNHEY and SVGAGI. Trimming leaves V shorter by 4 bases and J shorter by 8 bases, with the junction holding 8 bases beyond the gene matches. The CDR3 numbers 14 residues from cysteine through phenylalanine. The only DNA kept is the CDR3, 42 bases in frame from the first base. Participants in the prospective study were aged about 18 to 95 years, lived in about two dozen United States geographic areas, and enrolled through a virtual design. In the prospective study, cohorts were assigned on the basis of participant-reported clinical history obtained from a screening survey and a study questionnaire. For ImmuneRACE Cohort 3, a participant was defined as recovered based on two consecutive negative NP/OP PCR tests, clearance by a healthcare professional, or resolution of symptoms. Mobile phlebotomists in the prospective study collected whole blood, serum and a nasopharyngeal or oropharyngeal swab from every participant. Participants in the prospective study had the option to provide additional blood draws and questionnaires over a roughly two-month period. Prospective study blood samples were shipped either frozen or at room temperature before DNA extraction.

The chain employs TRBV6-5 and TRBJ1-2, and TRBD1 aligns with 9 junction nucleotides. The sequenced material came from PBMCs or T cells enriched from blood (not recorded which). The origin of this receptor is a woman between 45 and 60 years old who had recovered from COVID-19. The CDR3 has the sequence CASSFWTGDGGYTF. The nucleotides read TGTGCCAGCAGTTTCTGGACAGGGGATGGAGGCTACACCTTC.